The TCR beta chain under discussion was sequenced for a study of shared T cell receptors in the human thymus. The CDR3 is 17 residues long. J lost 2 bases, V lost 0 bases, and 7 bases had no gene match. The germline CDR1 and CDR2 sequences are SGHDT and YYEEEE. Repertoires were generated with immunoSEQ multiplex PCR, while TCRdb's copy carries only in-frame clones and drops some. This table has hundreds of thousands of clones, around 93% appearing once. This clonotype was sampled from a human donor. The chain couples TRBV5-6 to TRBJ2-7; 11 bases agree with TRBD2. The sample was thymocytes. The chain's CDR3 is CASSLEFPGLAAYEQYF. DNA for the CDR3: TGTGCCAGCAGCTTGGAGTTCCCGGGACTAGCGGCCTACGAGCAGTACTTC.